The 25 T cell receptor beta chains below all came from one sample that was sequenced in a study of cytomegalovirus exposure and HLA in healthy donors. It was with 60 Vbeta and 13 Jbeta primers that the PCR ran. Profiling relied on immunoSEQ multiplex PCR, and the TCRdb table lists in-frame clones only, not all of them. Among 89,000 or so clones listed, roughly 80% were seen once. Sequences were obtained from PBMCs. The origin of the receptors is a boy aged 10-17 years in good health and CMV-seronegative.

In DNA, the CDR3 is TGTGCCAGCAGTTTAGGAGCGGGGTTGGGGGAGACCCAGTACTTC. Protein: CASSLGAGLGETQYF. J is TRBJ2-5 and V is TRBV28; TRBD2 agrees at 7 bases. The germline CDR1 and CDR2 sequences are MDHEN and SYDVKM. Unmatched junction bases numbered 8, after V lost 2 bases and J lost 5 bases. The CDR3 runs 15 residues.

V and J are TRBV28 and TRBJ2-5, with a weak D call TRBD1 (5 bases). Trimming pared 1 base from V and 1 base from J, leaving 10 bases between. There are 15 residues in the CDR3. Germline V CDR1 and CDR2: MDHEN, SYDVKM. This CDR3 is CASSLSRVRQETQYF. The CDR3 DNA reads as TGTGCCAGCAGTTTATCCAGGGTCCGCCAAGAGACCCAGTACTTC. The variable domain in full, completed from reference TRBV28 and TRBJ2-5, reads DVKVTQSSRYLVKRTGEKVFLECVQDMDHENMFWYRQDPGLGLRLIYFSYDVKMKEKGDIPEGYSVSREKKERFSLILESASTNQTSMYLCASSLSRVRQETQYFGPGTRLLVL.

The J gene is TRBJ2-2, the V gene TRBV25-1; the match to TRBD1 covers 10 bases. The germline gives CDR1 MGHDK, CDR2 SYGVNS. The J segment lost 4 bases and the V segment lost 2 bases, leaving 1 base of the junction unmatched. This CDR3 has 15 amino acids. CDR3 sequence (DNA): TGTGCCAGCAGTGAAAGGACAGGGGGCACCGGGGAGCTGTTTTTT. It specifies CASSERTGGTGELFF.

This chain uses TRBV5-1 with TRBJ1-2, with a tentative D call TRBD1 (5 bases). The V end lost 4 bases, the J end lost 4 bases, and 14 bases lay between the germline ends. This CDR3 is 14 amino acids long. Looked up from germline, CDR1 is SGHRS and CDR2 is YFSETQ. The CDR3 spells CASSPGGALYGYTF. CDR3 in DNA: TGCGCCAGCAGCCCCGGTGGGGCCCTCTATGGCTACACCTTC.

The CDR3: CASRRPTVYTGELFF. The DNA of the CDR3 is TGTGCCAGCAGACGTCCGACAGTCTACACCGGGGAGCTGTTTTTT. V usage is TRBV6-1 and J usage is TRBJ2-2; a possible D gene is TRBD1 (5 bases). V was cut by 6 bases and J by 3 bases, with 14 bases left in between. Germline V gene sequence: CDR1 MNHNS, CDR2 SASEGT. There are 15 residues in the CDR3.

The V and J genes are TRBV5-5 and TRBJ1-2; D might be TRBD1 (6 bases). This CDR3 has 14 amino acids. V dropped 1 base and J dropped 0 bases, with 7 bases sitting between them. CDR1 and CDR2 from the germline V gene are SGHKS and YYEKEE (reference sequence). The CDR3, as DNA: TGTGCCAGCAGCTTGACAGGGACTAACTATGGCTACACCTTC. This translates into CASSLTGTNYGYTF.

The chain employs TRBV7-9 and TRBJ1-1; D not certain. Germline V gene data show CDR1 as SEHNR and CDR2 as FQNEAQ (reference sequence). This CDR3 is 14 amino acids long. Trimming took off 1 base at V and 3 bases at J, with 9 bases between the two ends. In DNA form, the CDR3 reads TGTGCCAGCAGCTTAGAAACCCGGGACACTGAAGCTTTCTTT. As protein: CASSLETRDTEAFF.

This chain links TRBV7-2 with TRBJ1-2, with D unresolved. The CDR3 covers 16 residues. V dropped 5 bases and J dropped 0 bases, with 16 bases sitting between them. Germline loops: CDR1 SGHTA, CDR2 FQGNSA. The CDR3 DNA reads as TGTGCCAGCAGCCCACAACTTCTTGGAGCTAACTATGGCTACACCTTC. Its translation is CASSPQLLGANYGYTF.

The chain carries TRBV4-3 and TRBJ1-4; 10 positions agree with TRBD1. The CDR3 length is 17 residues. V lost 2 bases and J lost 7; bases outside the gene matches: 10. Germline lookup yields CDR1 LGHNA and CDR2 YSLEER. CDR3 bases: TGCGCCAGCAGCCAACCCGTGACAGGGGGCATAGGTGAAAAACTGTTTTTT. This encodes CASSQPVTGGIGEKLFF.

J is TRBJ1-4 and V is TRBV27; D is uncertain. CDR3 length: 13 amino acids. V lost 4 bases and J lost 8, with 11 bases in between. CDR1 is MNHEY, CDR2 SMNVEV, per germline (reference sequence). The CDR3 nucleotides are TGTGCCAGCAGTTCTAATGGTCCAGAAAAACTGTTTTTT. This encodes CASSSNGPEKLFF.

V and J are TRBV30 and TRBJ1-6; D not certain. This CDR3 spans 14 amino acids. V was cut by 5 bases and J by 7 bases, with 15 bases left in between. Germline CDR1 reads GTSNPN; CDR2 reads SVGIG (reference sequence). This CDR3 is CAWGDGVGNSPLHF. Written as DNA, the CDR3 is TGTGCCTGGGGAGATGGTGTCGGAAATTCACCCCTCCACTTT.

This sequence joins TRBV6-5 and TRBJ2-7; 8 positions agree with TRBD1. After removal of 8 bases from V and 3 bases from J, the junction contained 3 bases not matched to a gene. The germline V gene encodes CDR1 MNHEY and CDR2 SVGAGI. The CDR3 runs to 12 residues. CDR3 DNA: TGTGCCAGCTCCGACAGGGGCTACGAGCAGTACTTC. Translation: CASSDRGYEQYF.

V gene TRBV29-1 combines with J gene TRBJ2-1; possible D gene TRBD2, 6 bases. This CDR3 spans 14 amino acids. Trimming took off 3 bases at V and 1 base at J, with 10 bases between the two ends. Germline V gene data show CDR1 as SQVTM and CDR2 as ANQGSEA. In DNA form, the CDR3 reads TGCAGCGTTGATGTGGGGGGATCCTACAATGAGCAGTTCTTC. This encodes CSVDVGGSYNEQFF.

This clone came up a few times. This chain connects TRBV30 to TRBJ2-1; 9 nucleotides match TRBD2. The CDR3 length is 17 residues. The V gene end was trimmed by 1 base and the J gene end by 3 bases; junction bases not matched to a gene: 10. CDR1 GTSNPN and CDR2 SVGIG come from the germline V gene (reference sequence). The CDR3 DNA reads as TGTGCCTGGAGTGGGTCTAGCGGGGTTGTCATCTACAATGAGCAGTTCTTC. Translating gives CAWSGSSGVVIYNEQFF.

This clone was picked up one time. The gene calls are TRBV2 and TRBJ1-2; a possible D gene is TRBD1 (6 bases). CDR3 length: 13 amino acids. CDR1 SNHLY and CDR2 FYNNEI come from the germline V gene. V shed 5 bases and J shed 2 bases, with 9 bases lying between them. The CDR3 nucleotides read TGTGCCAGCAGTTACAGGGAGAACTATGGCTACACCTTC. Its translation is CASSYRENYGYTF.

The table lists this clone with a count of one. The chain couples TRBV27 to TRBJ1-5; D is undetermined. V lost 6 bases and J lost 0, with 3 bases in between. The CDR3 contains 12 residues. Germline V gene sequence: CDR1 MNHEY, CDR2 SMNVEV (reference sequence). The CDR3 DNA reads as TGTGCCAGCAGGGCTAGCAATCAGCCCCAGCATTTT. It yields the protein CASRASNQPQHF.

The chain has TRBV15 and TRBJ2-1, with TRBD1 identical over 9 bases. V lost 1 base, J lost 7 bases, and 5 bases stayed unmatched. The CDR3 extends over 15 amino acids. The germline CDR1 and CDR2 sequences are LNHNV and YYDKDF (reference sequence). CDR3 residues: CATSRVGTGSNEQFF. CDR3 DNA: TGTGCCACCAGCAGAGTGGGGACAGGGTCTAATGAGCAGTTCTTC. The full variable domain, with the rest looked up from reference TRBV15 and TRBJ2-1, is DAMVIQNPRYQVTQFGKPVTLSCSQTLNHNVMYWYQQKSSQAPKLLFHYYDKDFNNEADTPDNFQSRRPNTSFCFLDIRSPGLGDTAMYLCATSRVGTGSNEQFFGPGTRLTVL.

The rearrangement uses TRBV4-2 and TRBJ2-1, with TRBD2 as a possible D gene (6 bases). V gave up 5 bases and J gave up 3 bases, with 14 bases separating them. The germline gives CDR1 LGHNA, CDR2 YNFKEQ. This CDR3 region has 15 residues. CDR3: CASSSAGTVYNEQFF. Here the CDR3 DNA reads TGTGCCAGCAGCTCTGCCGGGACTGTCTACAATGAGCAGTTCTTC.

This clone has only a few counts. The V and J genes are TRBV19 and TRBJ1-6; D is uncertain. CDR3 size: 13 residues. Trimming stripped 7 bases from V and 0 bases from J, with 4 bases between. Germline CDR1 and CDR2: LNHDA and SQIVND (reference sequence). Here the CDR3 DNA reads TGTGCCAGTACCCACTCCTATAATTCACCCCTCCACTTT. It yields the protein CASTHSYNSPLHF.

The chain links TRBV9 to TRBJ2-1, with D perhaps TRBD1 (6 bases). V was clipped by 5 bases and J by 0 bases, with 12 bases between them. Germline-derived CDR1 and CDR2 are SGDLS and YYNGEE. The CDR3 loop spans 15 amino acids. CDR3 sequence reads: CASSETGSSYNEQFF. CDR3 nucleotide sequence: TGTGCCAGCAGTGAGACAGGCAGCTCCTACAATGAGCAGTTCTTC.

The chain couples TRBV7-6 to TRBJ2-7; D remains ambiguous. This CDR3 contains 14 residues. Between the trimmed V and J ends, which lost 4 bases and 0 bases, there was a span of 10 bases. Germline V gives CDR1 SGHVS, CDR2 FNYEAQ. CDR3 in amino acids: CASSSSVSSYEQYF. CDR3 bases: TGTGCCAGCAGCTCTTCAGTAAGCTCCTACGAGCAGTACTTC. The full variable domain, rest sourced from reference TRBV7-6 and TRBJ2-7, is GAGVSQSPRYKVTKRGQDVALRCDPISGHVSLYWYRQALGQGPEFLTYFNYEAQQDKSGLPNDRFSAERPEGSISTLTIQRTEQRDSAMYRCASSSSVSSYEQYFGPGTRLTVT.

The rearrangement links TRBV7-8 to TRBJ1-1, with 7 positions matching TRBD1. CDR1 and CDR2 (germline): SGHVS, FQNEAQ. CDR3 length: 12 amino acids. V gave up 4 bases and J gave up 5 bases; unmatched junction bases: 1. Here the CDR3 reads CASSSTGTEAFF. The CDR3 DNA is TGTGCCAGCAGCTCGACAGGGACTGAAGCTTTCTTT.

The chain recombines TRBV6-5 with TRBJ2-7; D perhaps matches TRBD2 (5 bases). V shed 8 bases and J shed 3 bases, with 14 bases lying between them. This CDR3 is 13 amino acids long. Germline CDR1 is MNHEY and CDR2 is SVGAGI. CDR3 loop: CASQLASSYEQYF. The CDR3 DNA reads TGTGCCAGCCAATTAGCGTCCAGCTACGAGCAGTACTTC.

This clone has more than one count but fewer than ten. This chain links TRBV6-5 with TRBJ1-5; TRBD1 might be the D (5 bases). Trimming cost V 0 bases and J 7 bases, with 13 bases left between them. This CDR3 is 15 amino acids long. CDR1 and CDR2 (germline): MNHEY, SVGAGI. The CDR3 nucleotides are TGTGCCAGCAGTTACTCCGAAGACAGACGACAGCCCCAGCATTTT. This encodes CASSYSEDRRQPQHF.

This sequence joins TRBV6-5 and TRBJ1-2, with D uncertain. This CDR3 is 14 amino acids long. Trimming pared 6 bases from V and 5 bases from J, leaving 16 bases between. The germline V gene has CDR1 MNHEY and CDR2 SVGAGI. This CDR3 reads CASRNPFQIYGYTF. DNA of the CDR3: TGTGCCAGCAGAAATCCCTTTCAGATATATGGCTACACCTTC.